This T cell receptor (beta chain) was observed in a study of blood T cell repertoires in COVID-19. Background on the study: T cells, B-cell-depleted T cells, or PBMCs provided the cDNA or gDNA that served as material.

Assay used: immunoSEQ multiplex PCR; TCRdb lists only in-frame clones, some missing. The sample lists some 230,000 clones, 70% to 90% occurring once. In germline, CDR1 is SGHVS, CDR2 FNYEAQ. With V trimmed by 2 bases and J by 4 bases, 5 bases remained unmatched. The CDR3 is 16 amino acids. V and J are TRBV7-6 and TRBJ2-2; 9 bases are shared with TRBD1. Sequenced input: peripheral blood. The receptor was isolated from a man aged 25-40 years who had recovered from COVID-19. In DNA, the CDR3 is TGTGCCAGCAGCTTACGTGGACAGGGGCTCACCGGGGAGCTGTTTTTT. It encodes CASSLRGQGLTGELFF.